The 28 T cell receptor beta chains in this list originate from one sample, sequenced in a study of shared clonotypes between healthy human individuals. Produced via immunoSEQ multiplex PCR; TCRdb's table is partial and in-frame only. The sample contains 100,000 to 120,000 clones, about two thirds of which appear only once. Input material: memory CD8+ T cells sorted from blood. The subset is: CD45RO+ cells pooled with CCR7-negative TemRA cells. The receptors derive from a woman younger than 45 in good health.

The J gene is TRBJ2-7, the V gene TRBV7-6, with 7 bases identical to TRBD2. The germline CDR1 and CDR2 sequences are SGHVS and FNYEAQ. The CDR3 runs 19 residues. J lost 5 bases, V lost 5 bases, and 24 bases had no gene match. The CDR3 loop is CASSSLAYVGAGVVHEQYF. CDR3 DNA sequence: TGTGCCAGCAGCAGCCTGGCGTACGTCGGGGCGGGAGTAGTCCACGAGCAGTACTTC.

The table lists this clone with a few counts. The V and J genes are TRBV7-9 and TRBJ2-1; D remains ambiguous. The CDR3 runs to 13 residues. Germline CDR1 SEHNR, CDR2 FQNEAQ (reference sequence). The V gene lost 8 bases and the J gene lost 8 bases, with 16 bases spanning the gap. The CDR3 DNA follows: TGTGCCAGCCGCCCTGCGGTCTTCGATGAGCAGTTCTTC. Translation gives CASRPAVFDEQFF.

This clone was observed a handful of times. The chain is built from TRBV2 and TRBJ1-1, with D unclear. The germline CDR1 and CDR2 sequences are SNHLY and FYNNEI. The V and J ends lost 7 bases and 3 bases respectively, with 9 bases between them. The CDR3 covers 12 residues. CDR3 DNA sequence: TGTGCCAGCATCGCCTACTACACTGAAGCTTTCTTT. This encodes CASIAYYTEAFF.

The chain links TRBV27 to TRBJ2-5, with D possibly matching TRBD1 (5 bases). Germline lookup yields CDR1 MNHEY and CDR2 SMNVEV (reference sequence). The CDR3 is 14 residues long. With 6 bases removed from V and 10 bases from J, the gap between germline ends came to 21 bases. CDR3 bases: TGTGCCAGCAGGTCCCGGACGGACCCCAGGGACCAGTACTTC. This gives the protein CASRSRTDPRDQYF.

The V and J genes are TRBV10-3 and TRBJ2-7; 8 bases align to TRBD1. V was clipped by 6 bases and J by 6 bases; unmatched bases: 4. Germline V gives CDR1 ENHRY, CDR2 SYGVKD. This CDR3 comprises 12 residues. The CDR3 spells CAIRDRDPEQYF. DNA for the CDR3: TGTGCCATCAGGGACAGGGACCCCGAGCAGTACTTC.

The rearrangement links TRBV25-1 to TRBJ1-1, with a tentative D call TRBD1 (5 bases). Germline V CDR1 and CDR2: MGHDK, SYGVNS. The length of the CDR3 is 13 residues. Trimming cost V 3 bases and J 4 bases, with 9 bases left between them. As DNA, the CDR3 is TGTGCCAGCAGTGATAGGGGCAGCACTGAAGCTTTCTTT. Its protein is CASSDRGSTEAFF.

The rearrangement links TRBV18 to TRBJ2-7; TRBD2 matches at 7 bases. Looked up from germline, CDR1 is KGHSH and CDR2 is LQKENI. The CDR3 is made up of 16 amino acids. J was trimmed by 6 bases and V by 5 bases; bases with no gene match: 16. For the CDR3, the DNA is TGTGCCAGCTCATCGAGGACAACCCGGACTAGTTCCGAGCAGTACTTC. Protein sequence: CASSSRTTRTSSEQYF.

This clone was seen repeatedly, ten times or more. The identical CDR3 is also encoded by other nucleotide sequences in the sample. This rearrangement joins TRBV18 to TRBJ1-1; D is unclear. CDR3 size: 12 residues. Trimming stripped 5 bases from V and 3 bases from J, with 7 bases between. Germline V CDR1 and CDR2: KGHSH, LQKENI. CDR3 in amino acids: CASSSLYTEAFF. In DNA form, the CDR3 reads TGTGCCAGCTCATCACTGTACACTGAAGCTTTCTTT.

This chain uses TRBV7-9 with TRBJ1-2; weak D call: TRBD1 (5 bases). V was shortened by 7 bases and J by 4 bases, with 19 bases between the two germline ends. CDR1 and CDR2 (germline): SEHNR, FQNEAQ (reference sequence). The CDR3 runs 15 residues. The CDR3 reads CASTDRSGPLYGYTF. DNA for the CDR3: TGTGCCAGCACCGACCGGTCGGGACCGCTCTATGGCTACACCTTC.

The CDR3 nucleotides are TGTGCCAGCAGCCAATACTACGAGCAGTACTTC. Translating gives CASSQYYEQYF. The rearrangement uses TRBV7-9 and TRBJ2-7; D gene uncertain. The CDR3 extends over 11 amino acids. Per the germline V gene, CDR1 is SEHNR and CDR2 is FQNEAQ (reference sequence). V lost 5 bases and J 3 bases, leaving 5 bases between the germline ends. Based on the CDR3 plus reference TRBV7-9 and TRBJ2-7, the full variable domain is DTGVSQNPRHKITKRGQNVTFRCDPISEHNRLYWYRQTLGQGPEFLTYFQNEAQLEKSRLLSDRFSAERPKGSFSTLEIQRTEQGDSAMYLCASSQYYEQYFGPGTRLTVT.

At least ten counts were recorded for this clone. CDR3 loop: CSAGTGDFGKLFF. The CDR3 nucleotides are TGCAGCGCGGGGACAGGGGATTTCGGAAAACTGTTTTTT. The chain uses TRBV29-1 and TRBJ1-4; 10 bases agree with TRBD1. The J segment lost 10 bases and the V segment lost 7 bases, leaving 9 bases of the junction unmatched. CDR1 SQVTM and CDR2 ANQGSEA come from the germline V gene. CDR3 length: 13 amino acids.

In this sample, this clone turned up a few times. V gene TRBV5-1 combines with J gene TRBJ2-3; 8 bases match TRBD2. Germline V gene data show CDR1 as SGHRS and CDR2 as YFSETQ. CDR3 length: 22 amino acids. V shed 3 bases and J 1 base; nucleotides not matched to a gene: 25. The chain's CDR3 is CASSSQAFTSGGWLKGTDTQYF. CDR3 DNA: TGCGCCAGCAGCTCCCAAGCTTTCACTAGCGGAGGATGGTTAAAGGGCACAGATACGCAGTATTTT.

The CDR3 here is CASSIWGAYNEQFF. CDR3 sequence (DNA): TGTGCCAGTAGTATTTGGGGGGCCTACAATGAGCAGTTCTTC. This chain uses TRBV19 with TRBJ2-1, with D possibly being TRBD2 (6 bases). The CDR3 is 14 residues long. The V end was cut by 3 bases, the J end by 2 bases, with 8 bases between. CDR1 is LNHDA, CDR2 SQIVND, per germline (reference sequence).

The rearrangement uses TRBV5-4 and TRBJ2-7; 9 nucleotides line up with TRBD2. The J segment lost 5 bases and the V segment lost 3 bases, leaving 3 bases of the junction unmatched. The length of the CDR3 is 13 residues. Germline-derived CDR1 and CDR2 are SGHNT and YYREEE (reference sequence). In DNA, the CDR3 is TGTGCCAGCAGCTGGGAGCGGGAGGACGAGCAGTACTTC. Its translation: CASSWEREDEQYF.

The chain has TRBV5-1 and TRBJ2-7; TRBD2 matches at 11 bases. Looked up from germline, CDR1 is SGHRS and CDR2 is YFSETQ. V gave up 3 bases and J gave up 2 bases; unmatched junction bases: 16. CDR3 length equals 19 residues. CDR3 nucleotides: TGCGCCAGCAGCTCAATGCGTCGCGACCTAGCGGGAGGCCCCTACGAGCAGTACTTC. Translation: CASSSMRRDLAGGPYEQYF. The full variable domain, with the rest looked up from reference TRBV5-1 and TRBJ2-7, is KAGVTQTPRYLIKTRGQQVTLSCSPISGHRSVSWYQQTPGQGLQFLFEYFSETQRNKGNFPGRFSGRQFSNSRSEMNVSTLELGDSALYLCASSSMRRDLAGGPYEQYFGPGTRLTVT.

The chain couples TRBV27 to TRBJ1-6; a weak D match, TRBD1 (5 bases). The CDR3 is 14 residues long. Germline loops: CDR1 MNHEY, CDR2 SMNVEV (reference sequence). V lost 8 bases and J lost 8, with 16 bases in between. The CDR3 nucleotides read TGTGCCAGCCCGCGTCGGGGGAGTTATTCACCCCTCCACTTT. Its translation: CASPRRGSYSPLHF.

This clone was detected ten times or more. The gene calls are TRBV5-6 and TRBJ2-7; D tentatively fits TRBD1 or TRBD2 (5 bases each). The CDR3 has 15 residues. Germline values: CDR1 SGHDT, CDR2 YYEEEE. The V and J ends lost 4 bases and 6 bases respectively, with 20 bases between them. The CDR3 bases are TGTGCCAGCAGCCACCAAGAGGGGATAAATTTCGAGCAGTACTTC. Translated, it gives CASSHQEGINFEQYF.

About this clone itself: The likely explanation is a read error, given a far larger clone one base away. CDR3 in amino acids: CASSDGTGSTDTQYF. CDR3 bases: TGTGCCAGCAGTGACGGGACAGGGAGCACAGATACGCAGTATTTT. The V gene is TRBV6-1, the J gene TRBJ2-3, with 9 bases lining up with TRBD1. This CDR3 is 15 amino acids long. V was pared by 3 bases and J by 0 bases, with 1 base of the junction left unmatched. Germline CDR1 is MNHNS and CDR2 is SASEGT.

This rearrangement joins TRBV10-1 to TRBJ2-1; a weak D match, TRBD1 (6 bases). The length of the CDR3 is 14 residues. The germline gives CDR1 WNHNN, CDR2 SYGVQD (reference sequence). V dropped 2 bases and J dropped 7 bases, with 12 bases sitting between them. In DNA form, the CDR3 reads TGCGCCAGCAGTGAGGCTACAGGGCGGAATGAGCAGTTCTTC. Its protein product is CASSEATGRNEQFF.

The gene calls are TRBV2 and TRBJ1-2, with a weak D call TRBD1 (6 bases). This CDR3 contains 13 residues. The germline V gene has CDR1 SNHLY and CDR2 FYNNEI. V lost 6 bases, J lost 3 bases, and 11 bases lay in between. The chain's CDR3 is CASRPDSDYGYTF. In DNA, the CDR3 is TGTGCCAGCAGACCGGACAGCGACTATGGCTACACCTTC.

The chain combines TRBV5-1 with TRBJ1-2; 9 bases align to TRBD1. There are 16 residues in the CDR3. The ends lost 0 bases at V and 2 bases at J; junction bases unmatched: 5. Per the germline V gene, CDR1 is SGHRS and CDR2 is YFSETQ. The CDR3 sequence is CASSLGRTGVNYGYTF. The CDR3, as DNA: TGCGCCAGCAGCTTGGGACGGACAGGGGTAAACTATGGCTACACCTTC.

This clone was detected once. The J gene is TRBJ2-7, the V gene TRBV6-5, with D perhaps assigned TRBD1 or TRBD2 (6 bases each). CDR3 length: 15 residues. The germline CDR1 and CDR2 sequences are MNHEY and SVGAGI. Trimming left V 0 bases short and J 7 bases short, with 16 bases between. The CDR3 coding sequence is TGTGCCAGCAGTTACTCTGGGGGGCTCGTTGGGGAGCAGTACTTC. Its translation is CASSYSGGLVGEQYF.

The CDR3 loop is CASSQGAGQGVYEQYF. The DNA for the CDR3 is TGCGCCAGCAGCCAAGGTGCAGGACAGGGAGTGTACGAGCAGTACTTC. The V call is TRBV4-1, the J call TRBJ2-7, with TRBD1 matching over 8 bases. The junction had 9 bases not matched to a gene; V was cut back by 1 base and J by 4 bases. Looked up from germline, CDR1 is MGHRA and CDR2 is YSYEKL. CDR3 length: 16 residues.

The chain joins TRBV25-1 to TRBJ1-5; TRBD1 matches at 7 bases. V lost 6 bases to trimming and J lost 2 bases; unmatched junction nucleotides: 10. CDR1 and CDR2 from the germline V gene are MGHDK and SYGVNS. The CDR3 length is 16 residues. In nucleotides, the CDR3 is TGTGCCAGCAGCCCCGGGACAGAGAATGGCAATCAGCCCCAGCATTTT. It specifies CASSPGTENGNQPQHF.

Details on this clone: Other DNA sequences from this sample encode an identical CDR3 as well. The J gene is TRBJ2-1, the V gene TRBV5-1, with 8 positions matching TRBD2. From germline, CDR1 is SGHRS and CDR2 YFSETQ. The CDR3 length is 15 residues. The V segment lost 0 bases and the J segment 4 bases; nucleotides outside the gene matches: 3. This CDR3 is CASSLASGGYNEQFF. As DNA, the CDR3 is TGCGCCAGCAGCTTGGCGTCGGGAGGGTACAATGAGCAGTTCTTC. The entire variable domain, with the rest obtained from reference TRBV5-1 and TRBJ2-1, is as follows: KAGVTQTPRYLIKTRGQQVTLSCSPISGHRSVSWYQQTPGQGLQFLFEYFSETQRNKGNFPGRFSGRQFSNSRSEMNVSTLELGDSALYLCASSLASGGYNEQFFGPGTRLTVL.

This clone was counted a single time. The chain couples TRBV25-1 to TRBJ2-1, with 11 bases lining up with TRBD1. The V segment lost 4 bases and the J segment 12 bases; nucleotides outside the gene matches: 8. Germline loops: CDR1 MGHDK, CDR2 SYGVNS. The CDR3 is made up of 14 amino acids. In nucleotides, the CDR3 is TGTGCCAGCAGTGGCGGACAGGGGGCGGACCGGCAGTTCTTC. This sequence encodes CASSGGQGADRQFF.

This chain uses TRBV7-9 with TRBJ1-4; 7 bases are a match to TRBD1. Germline V gene data show CDR1 as SEHNR and CDR2 as FQNEAQ (reference sequence). The CDR3 totals 17 residues. The trim removed 5 bases at V and 0 bases at J, leaving 9 bases unmatched. CDR3 sequence reads: CASSGGPGGATNEKLFF. Written as DNA, the CDR3 is TGTGCCAGCAGCGGGGGGCCAGGGGGGGCAACTAATGAAAAACTGTTTTTT.

This clone is a singleton in its sample. The rearrangement uses TRBV27 and TRBJ1-1; D may be TRBD1 (5 bases). Germline loops: CDR1 MNHEY, CDR2 SMNVEV (reference sequence). The CDR3 spans 12 residues. V lost 5 bases and J 9 bases, leaving 13 bases between the germline ends. The CDR3 is CASSTNRGQAFF. For the CDR3, the DNA is TGTGCCAGCAGTACCAACCGGGGCCAAGCTTTCTTT.